Reported below is one T cell receptor (beta chain). Trimming cost V 2 bases and J 6 bases, with 9 bases left between them. The CDR3 runs to 13 residues. CDR1 MGHRA and CDR2 YSYEKL come from the germline V gene. The sample belongs to a study of blood T cell repertoires in COVID-19. Study information: T cells, B-cell-depleted T cells, or PBMCs supplied cDNA or gDNA.

As originally analysed: Estimation of nucleated cell counts was performed using reference gene primer amplification. Only in-frame clones appear in the TCRdb table, and some are missing; sequencing was by immunoSEQ multiplex PCR. V and J calls and clone size are given by that table; D and trimming were obtained from the DNA. There are roughly 70,000 clones in the sample; about 88% occur only once, and less than 5.5% lies in the top ten. The V and J genes are TRBV4-1 and TRBJ2-3, with D perhaps matching TRBD2 (5 bases). The TCR originated in a woman in her forties or fifties with active COVID-19. Sequencing was carried out using peripheral blood. DNA of the CDR3: TGCGCCAGCAGCCAAAGGCGAGGGGATACGCAGTATTTT. Residues: CASSQRRGDTQYF.